Listed below are T cell receptor beta chains from one sample, sequenced in a study of long-term antiretroviral therapy in people with HIV. The protocol was immunoSEQ multiplex PCR, while the TCRdb copy is restricted to in-frame clones and leaves out a portion. This table has over 10,000 clones, 60% to 75% appearing once. The sequencing here drew on unsorted PBMCs, taken 3.1 years before starting antiretroviral therapy. Receptors originate from a man aged 35-49 years with HIV. Each CDR3 is given with its conserved first and last residue. The D gene is left open where the match is weak. Clone size appears in some rows only: once, few, many, or a class for an expanded clone.

CDR3 DNA: TGTGCCAGCAGCGGTGGGACAACAGATACGCAGTATTTT
CDR3 protein: CASSGGTTDTQYF
J gene: TRBJ2-3
D gene: NA
clone size: NA
V gene: TRBV7-2

CDR3 DNA: TGTGCCAGCAGCCAAGACTATTTCAGGGAGAACACCGGGGAGCTGTTTTTT
CDR3 protein: CASSQDYFRENTGELFF
J gene: TRBJ2-2
D gene: NA
clone size: NA
V gene: TRBV14

CDR3 DNA: TGTGCCACCGACAGCTCCTACGAGCAGTACTTC
CDR3 protein: CATDSSYEQYF
J gene: TRBJ2-7
D gene: NA
clone size: once
V gene: TRBV28

CDR3 DNA: TGTGCCAGCAGTGAGGACAGGGCCATCTCTGGAAACACCATATATTTT
CDR3 protein: CASSEDRAISGNTIYF
J gene: TRBJ1-3
D gene: TRBD1
clone size: few
V gene: TRBV2

CDR3 DNA: TGCGCCAGCAGCCCCGGACTAGCGGGAGGGCTTTGGGATACGCAGTATTTT
CDR3 protein: CASSPGLAGGLWDTQYF
J gene: TRBJ2-3
D gene: TRBD2
clone size: NA
V gene: TRBV5-1

CDR3 DNA: TGTGCCAGCAGCGTTAAGGGACAGATGAACACTGAAGCTTTCTTT
CDR3 protein: CASSVKGQMNTEAFF
J gene: TRBJ1-1
D gene: TRBD1
clone size: NA
V gene: TRBV9

CDR3 DNA: TGTGCCAGCAGCCAAGTCGCGGCGGGAGCTTACGAGCAGTACTTC
CDR3 protein: CASSQVAAGAYEQYF
J gene: TRBJ2-7
D gene: TRBD2
clone size: NA
V gene: TRBV4-2

CDR3 DNA: TGTGCCACACGGGGACTCAGCTCCTACAATGAGCAGTTCTTC
CDR3 protein: CATRGLSSYNEQFF
J gene: TRBJ2-1
D gene: NA
clone size: NA
V gene: TRBV5-4

CDR3 DNA: TGTGCCAGCAGTGGGCCGGAGGGGGTGGGTGAAAAACTGTTTTTT
CDR3 protein: CASSGPEGVGEKLFF
J gene: TRBJ1-4
D gene: NA
clone size: once
V gene: TRBV6-1

CDR3 DNA: TGTGCCAGCACCGGGACAGGGATTGACGAGCAGTACTTC
CDR3 protein: CASTGTGIDEQYF
J gene: TRBJ2-7
D gene: TRBD1
clone size: NA
V gene: TRBV2

CDR3 DNA: TGTGCCACCAGCAGAGATTTCGAAGGGAATGAAAAACTGTTTTTT
CDR3 protein: CATSRDFEGNEKLFF
J gene: TRBJ1-4
D gene: NA
clone size: medium-sized
V gene: TRBV15

CDR3 DNA: TGTGCCAGCAGTCACAGGGGGCGAGGGCCTCAGTTCTTC
CDR3 protein: CASSHRGRGPQFF
J gene: TRBJ2-1
D gene: TRBD1
clone size: NA
V gene: TRBV27

CDR3 DNA: TGCGCCAGCAGCCAAGATAGGGGGCCCTTTTATAATTCACCCCTCCACTTT
CDR3 protein: CASSQDRGPFYNSPLHF
J gene: TRBJ1-6
D gene: TRBD1
clone size: NA
V gene: TRBV4-3

CDR3 DNA: TGTGCCAGCTCACTGAACAGGGACACTGAAGCTTTCTTT
CDR3 protein: CASSLNRDTEAFF
J gene: TRBJ1-1
D gene: NA
clone size: NA
V gene: TRBV18

CDR3 DNA: TGTGCCAGCTCATCGCCGGGGGCGCAGTTCTTC
CDR3 protein: CASSSPGAQFF
J gene: TRBJ2-1
D gene: NA
clone size: NA
V gene: TRBV18

CDR3 DNA: TGTGCCAGCAGCTTAGGAACTAGCGGGAGTAATGAGCAGTTCTTC
CDR3 protein: CASSLGTSGSNEQFF
J gene: TRBJ2-1
D gene: TRBD2
clone size: NA
V gene: TRBV11-3

CDR3 DNA: TGTGCCAGCACCAACTTACACACCTACGAGCAGTACTTC
CDR3 protein: CASTNLHTYEQYF
J gene: TRBJ2-7
D gene: NA
clone size: NA
V gene: TRBV6-1

CDR3 DNA: TGTGCCAGCAGTCTTGGACTAGCGGGAACCCGCGACGAGCAGTACTTC
CDR3 protein: CASSLGLAGTRDEQYF
J gene: TRBJ2-7
D gene: TRBD2
clone size: NA
V gene: TRBV6-6

CDR3 DNA: TGCGCCAGCAAGGGCCCGACCGCTCAAGGCTACACCTTC
CDR3 protein: CASKGPTAQGYTF
J gene: TRBJ1-2
D gene: NA
clone size: few
V gene: TRBV4-1

CDR3 DNA: TGTGCCAGCACCTCAAGGGGTCAAGAGACCCAGTACTTC
CDR3 protein: CASTSRGQETQYF
J gene: TRBJ2-5
D gene: NA
clone size: NA
V gene: TRBV9

CDR3 DNA: TGCAGCGTTGTTGGGACAGGGGGTGAAAAACTGTTTTTT
CDR3 protein: CSVVGTGGEKLFF
J gene: TRBJ1-4
D gene: TRBD1
clone size: NA
V gene: TRBV29-1

CDR3 DNA: TGTGCCACCCAGACAGGGGCCAACACTGAAGCTTTCTTT
CDR3 protein: CATQTGANTEAFF
J gene: TRBJ1-1
D gene: TRBD1
clone size: NA
V gene: TRBV10-3

CDR3 DNA: TGTGCCAGTAGTATCCACAGGGGTCCCAAAAACATTCAGTACTTC
CDR3 protein: CASSIHRGPKNIQYF
J gene: TRBJ2-4
D gene: TRBD1
clone size: NA
V gene: TRBV19

CDR3 DNA: TGTGCCTGGAGTATAATGAACACTGAAGCTTTCTTT
CDR3 protein: CAWSIMNTEAFF
J gene: TRBJ1-1
D gene: NA
clone size: NA
V gene: TRBV30

CDR3 DNA: TGTGCCAGCAGTTCGACAGGGGGTAAGGGTCAGCCCCAGCATTTT
CDR3 protein: CASSSTGGKGQPQHF
J gene: TRBJ1-5
D gene: TRBD1
clone size: few
V gene: TRBV7-9

CDR3 DNA: TGTGCCAGCAGTTTAAGGTCAGCCGGCAGCAATCAGCCCCAGCATTTT
CDR3 protein: CASSLRSAGSNQPQHF
J gene: TRBJ1-5
D gene: NA
clone size: NA
V gene: TRBV27

CDR3 DNA: TGCGCCAGCAGCTTGGTAGGCTCGGAGTACACCTTC
CDR3 protein: CASSLVGSEYTF
J gene: TRBJ1-2
D gene: NA
clone size: few
V gene: TRBV5-1

CDR3 DNA: TGTGCCAGCAGCTTCCGACTAGAAACTCAAGAGACCCAGTACTTC
CDR3 protein: CASSFRLETQETQYF
J gene: TRBJ2-5
D gene: NA
clone size: once
V gene: TRBV5-4

CDR3 DNA: TGTGCCAGCAGTGATCGAATTTCGTCCAATGAGCAGTTCTTC
CDR3 protein: CASSDRISSNEQFF
J gene: TRBJ2-1
D gene: NA
clone size: NA
V gene: TRBV25-1

CDR3 DNA: TGCAGCGTCGGAAGTTTCTGGGCTAGCATCGTGACCCAGTACTTC
CDR3 protein: CSVGSFWASIVTQYF
J gene: TRBJ2-5
D gene: NA
clone size: NA
V gene: TRBV29-1

CDR3 DNA: TGTGCCTGGAGGACAGGGTATGTCGATGAGCAGTTCTTC
CDR3 protein: CAWRTGYVDEQFF
J gene: TRBJ2-1
D gene: TRBD1
clone size: NA
V gene: TRBV30

CDR3 DNA: TGTGCCAGCAGCGTTTCAGGGGGTAGTCTTGAAAAACTGTTTTTT
CDR3 protein: CASSVSGGSLEKLFF
J gene: TRBJ1-4
D gene: TRBD1
clone size: NA
V gene: TRBV9

CDR3 DNA: TGTGCCAGCTCACCCCAGGGACACGCCAATCAGCCCCAGCATTTT
CDR3 protein: CASSPQGHANQPQHF
J gene: TRBJ1-5
D gene: NA
clone size: NA
V gene: TRBV18

CDR3 DNA: TGTGCCAGCAGTACCCCGGGAGGTTTTAGCTACACCTTC
CDR3 protein: CASSTPGGFSYTF
J gene: TRBJ1-2
D gene: NA
clone size: NA
V gene: TRBV6-5

CDR3 DNA: TGTGCCAGCAGCTTAGCGGGAAGGTGGGAGACTCAAGAGACCCAGTACTTC
CDR3 protein: CASSLAGRWETQETQYF
J gene: TRBJ2-5
D gene: NA
clone size: few
V gene: TRBV7-9

CDR3 DNA: TGTGCCAGCAGCTTAATTCCCAGCTTGGGCGAGCAGTACTTC
CDR3 protein: CASSLIPSLGEQYF
J gene: TRBJ2-7
D gene: NA
clone size: NA
V gene: TRBV7-2